Reported below is one T cell receptor beta chain. Sequenced by immunoSEQ multiplex PCR; TCRdb stores in-frame clones only, minus some. The sample carries about 100,000 clones, about 92% recorded once. The data derive from a study of OX40 agonist ivuxolimab in advanced cancers. The V end lost 7 bases, the J end lost 4 bases, and 14 bases lay between the germline ends. Germline-derived CDR1 and CDR2 are MNHEY and SMNVEV (reference sequence). The CDR3 length is 14 residues. The V gene is TRBV27, the J gene TRBJ2-1; perhaps TRBD2 as D (5 bases). The clonotype comes from an adult with an advanced solid tumor such as melanoma, head and neck, liver or kidney cancer. The sample here was CD4+ or CD8+ T cells sorted from blood, taken in a trial of the OX40 agonist ivuxolimab. CDR3 region: CASTSRGGYNEQFF. For the CDR3, the DNA is TGTGCCAGCACCTCCAGAGGCGGGTACAATGAGCAGTTCTTC.